The present T cell receptor beta chain was sequenced within a study of PD-1 blockade in classical Hodgkin lymphoma. Study-level information: Patients in the cohort were put on intravenous nivolumab, 3 mg/kg every 2 weeks. Overall study results and limits: CD4+ but not CD8+ TCR diversity rose significantly by C4D1. Similar baseline diversity was found in complete responders and newly diagnosed patients.

This sample's time point: cycle 4 day 1 (C4D1), after less than seven weeks of nivolumab. Relapse was seen in all patients after autologous stem cell transplantation, and brentuximab vedotin exposure was variable. Starting with thawed PBMCs, CD4+ T cells were purified by magnetic negative selection. Best responses were complete response, partial response or progressive disease. TCRdb's copy holds only in-frame clones and misses some; the assay was immunoSEQ multiplex PCR. Here the sample spans about 25,000 clones, roughly 80% being singletons. Remarks on this clone: Its antigen is currently unknown.

CDR3 length: 12 residues. V lost 5 bases and J lost 3; bases outside the gene matches: 1. CDR1 and CDR2 (germline): SGHVS, FNYEAQ. The source is a human donor with classical Hodgkin lymphoma. The material was CD4+ T cells from blood, obtained before the fourth cycle of nivolumab. The rearrangement links TRBV7-6 to TRBJ2-7; 7 nucleotides agree with TRBD1. The CDR3 sequence: CASSRTGYEQYF. The DNA of the CDR3 is TGTGCCAGCAGCCGGACAGGCTACGAGCAGTACTTC.